The subject of this entry is one T cell receptor beta chain. Its antigen remains undetermined. Nothing much larger sits one base from this clone, and base qualities are not available. The cohort consisted of approximately 690 healthy bone marrow donors. At the time of sampling, all cohort members were nominally healthy, though unrecorded immune exposures were likely present. The donor was CMV seronegative and belonged to the group of 320 or so seronegative cohort members. Every donor gave a peripheral blood sample, and the peripheral blood mononuclear cells from that sample were used for TCR beta sequencing. The Qiagen DNeasy Blood Extraction Kit was used to extract genomic DNA from the blood cell samples. CDR1 MGHRA and CDR2 YSYEKL were looked up in the germline V gene. The CDR3 sequence holds 16 residues, the cysteine and phenylalanine included. Only the CDR3 region is kept as DNA, spanning 48 bases read in frame from base 1. At the junction V is shortened by 1 base and J by 10 bases, with 22 bases in between.

The sample originates from a study of cytomegalovirus exposure and HLA in healthy donors (dated by TCRdb to about 2017). A note on the overall study: In an earlier analysis of roughly 590 of the donors, around 300 Gb of sequence data and approximately 100 million unique TCR beta sequences from approximately 180 million T cells were reported. Rather than drawing on any new phenotypic data, the later analysis identified candidate immune exposures from TCR beta sequences and the way those sequences occurred across donors. The aim of the study was to test whether cataloging public T cell receptors could identify signatures of past pathogen exposure. The study used immunosequencing to profile the T cell repertoires of 666 subjects and linked those repertoires to cytomegalovirus serostatus. A later genetic analysis took genome-wide SNP genotypes for about three fifths of the 666 donors and used that subset as a discovery cohort. On average, roughly 200,000 unique TCR beta nucleotide sequences were sequenced per donor among some 420 genotyped donors of the cohort, with 15% to 20% of those sequences being non-productive. All discovery cohort repertoires had been generated using a single sequencing platform. The number of typed donors differed by locus: roughly 620-630 for A, B, C, DRB1 and DQB1; some 500 for DQA1; some 590 for DPA1; and some 450 for DPB1. The genetic ancestry cluster associated with self-reported Caucasian donors included about 81% of the roughly 400 genotyped donors. A few DR-DQ haplotypes were handled as single units for association and clustering because linkage in the cohort was strong. Donor age, sex, ethnicity and CMV serostatus were compiled alongside the repertoire data. Around 300 gigabases of sequencing data and roughly 90 million unique TCR sequences were included in an early release covering roughly 600 HLA-typed donors. The study combined high-throughput TCR immunosequencing, statistical association of individual TCRs with disease status, and machine learning to predict cytomegalovirus infection status. HLA typing covered class I and class II loci at four-digit resolution. Besides the first cohort of around 670 subjects, a separate validation cohort made up of roughly 130 different subjects was used. An earlier analysis of around 640 of the donors used high-throughput TCR beta sequencing to judge whether each TCR beta V gene segment behaved as functional or pseudogenic. In a later analysis, previously published TCR beta repertoires from 550 to 750 donors were re-analyzed and high-resolution HLA genotyping was added so that TCR occurrence patterns could be studied.

Library prep was done by the immunoSEQ multiplex PCR assay. The multiplex PCR relied on a mix of 60 forward primers for TCR Vbeta segments and 13 reverse primers for TCR Jbeta segments. The CDR3 region of rearranged TCR beta genes was amplified from genomic DNA with a multiplex PCR assay. The Illumina HiSeq System was used to sequence the amplified TCR beta libraries as 87-base-pair reads. Per the source publication's procedure: In a later analysis, tens of millions of unique TCR beta chains were counted across the approximately 640 repertoires, and roughly 9.9 million of these chains were shared by at least two donors. A nearest-neighbor algorithm error-corrected the raw reads and collapsed the reads into unique sequences, merging closely related sequences to remove PCR and sequencing errors. Alignment of CDR3 sequences to IMGT reference sequences was used to assign V, D and J gene segments. For a sequence to be retained, a match of at least six nucleotides to both a V gene segment and a J gene segment was required. A rearrangement counted as productive if the CDR3 had no stop codons and remained in frame with V and J, and every other rearrangement counted as non-productive. Following IMGT convention, CDR3 was defined as the stretch from the second conserved V-encoded cysteine to the conserved J-encoded phenylalanine. Sequences without an unambiguous match to a single V gene segment were excluded from the earlier analysis of several hundred of the donors. In an earlier analysis of some 590 of the donors, V segments were called functional above 56.7% productive rearrangements and were called segregating when the between-donor standard deviation exceeded 5%. A statistical classification framework was built to diagnose cytomegalovirus status from the catalog of TCR beta chain sequences. V and J gene assignment, in a later analysis, came from comparing TCR nucleotide sequences with IMGT/GENE-DB human TR gene sequences. The TCRdist pipeline was used in a later analysis to assign CDR3 sequences and most-parsimonious VDJ recombination scenarios. In a later analysis, every TCR beta chain was defined by the combination of its CDR3 amino acid sequence and its V-gene family, and reads without a unique V-gene family were dropped. To address suspected cross-contamination and a sequencing artifact, a later analysis removed 592 highly shared, low-generation-probability nucleotide sequences. In a later analysis, a clonal expansion index was calculated for each public chain from normalized within-repertoire ranks of inferred template counts. In a later analysis, generation probabilities were computed with a VDJ recombination model fitted to out-of-frame rearrangements, and the resulting probabilities were checked against IGoR. In a later analysis, TCR-TCR, TCR-HLA and TCR-CMV co-occurrence was scored with hypergeometric tests, and a repertoire-size bias correction was applied to TCR pairs. A later analysis estimated false discovery rates by permuting HLA or CMV assignments 20 times. In a later analysis, co-occurring TCRs were grouped using DBSCAN, with TCRdist sequence similarity added in when clustering inside HLA-allele-positive subsets. For co-occurrence clustering, repertoires with fewer than 30,000 or more than 120,000 public chains were excluded, along with four or five repertoires with anomalous nucleotide sharing. The table comes from immuneACCESS by way of TCRdb, which keeps in-frame sequences with V and J called. Part of the clones is missing from these tables; in studies checked, under half for an unresolved V gene and the rest for unknown reasons. The DNA was the basis for D and trimming; V, J and clone size are from that table. The sample table contains about 160,000 clones; only one count was recorded for around nine tenths of them. 0.85% of the sample is held by the ten biggest clonotypes.

Overall study results and their limits: According to the authors, the approach could potentially be generalized to other disease states and immunological phenotypes. Because HLA typing was missing for some donors at each locus, association tests included only the typed subset. Because the 87-base-pair reads could not distinguish some IMGT-functional V segments, including TRBV6-2 and TRBV6-3, those segments were excluded. Roughly 17 rarely observed V segments, including chromosome 9 orphons, were excluded from the earlier analysis of some 590 of the donors because counts were too low. According to a later genetic analysis, donors in an Asian-associated ancestry cluster had fewer N-insertions in productive TCRs than the approximately 690-donor mean. A further reported finding was that TCR beta sequences accurately predicted the HLA-A and HLA-B alleles for most subjects in the first cohort. In a later analysis, the rate of TCR association differed among HLA loci, with DRB1 alleles having the most associated TCRs and HLA-C alleles having the fewest. In an earlier analysis of approximately 600 of the donors, most TCR beta V segments were observed in productive rearrangements about 87% or about 30% of the time, broadly matching IMGT annotations. In a later analysis, several top co-occurrence clusters were reported to appear linked to parvovirus B19, influenza, CMV and Epstein-Barr virus. Correlated functional status among segregating V segments might reflect linkage disequilibrium, but an unknown experimental factor could not be ruled out. In vitro tests confirmed that three of the cytomegalovirus-associated TCR beta chains recognize cytomegalovirus antigens. In the study, 150 to 200 TCR beta chains were listed as associated with cytomegalovirus. In a later analysis, HLA-associated TCR beta chains were found to be more clonally expanded and to have lower generation probabilities than equally common non-associated chains. A cluster of highly shared sequence variants was judged likely to be a technical artifact of the sequencing pipeline. Across donors, most TCR sequences were observed very rarely, whereas some public TCRs were present in many individuals. Roughly uniform sequencing depth across donors was assumed in presence/absence analyses, although this assumption may not hold. The classifier was reported to diagnose cytomegalovirus status with high specificity and sensitivity in both the original and validation cohorts. For the cohort, immune exposure information was limited to CMV serostatus. Only TCR beta chains were sequenced in this cohort, and the absence of alpha or paired-chain data limited detectable features. Most CMV-associated TCR beta chains appeared to be HLA-restricted in a later analysis, and the HLA associations seemed to be driven largely by CMV exposure. V-gene and J-gene trimming of TCR beta chains was associated with a missense DCLRE1C variant in a later genetic analysis, and the association was replicated in an independent cohort. Strong co-occurrence of HLA alleles, especially DR and DQ, made assigning TCR associations to individual alleles difficult. A later analysis associated around 16,000 TCR beta sequences with specific HLA alleles at a false discovery rate of 0.05.

The sequence derives from a woman in her 30s in good health and CMV-seronegative. The source material was PBMCs. This chain is built from TRBV4-1 and TRBJ1-2, with the D gene too uncertain to name. The CDR3 has the sequence CASSQGALRVSMLYTF. Here is the DNA: TGCGCCAGCAGCCAAGGTGCCTTGCGGGTCTCTATGCTCTACACCTTC.